Sequencing of this TCR beta chain was carried out in a study of T-cell reconstitution after alpha-beta-depleted transplantation in children. Unique molecular identifiers were incorporated into the prepared TCRbeta library. One entry per CDR3 protein, called by TCRdb with MiXCR from the PCR reads. The profile covers 480,000 or so distinct CDR3 sequences, with about 10% appearing a single time and 2% to 2.5% taken by the ten largest. V gave up 0 bases and J gave up 0 bases, with 9 bases separating them. This CDR3 has 17 amino acids. Germline V gene data show CDR1 as MNHEY and CDR2 as SVGAGI. Concerning this clonotype: The target antigen is unknown.

Study-wide findings and caveats: After one year, T-cell counts and TCRbeta diversity mostly came from new T cells. Where alpha-beta T cells came from about two months after transplant was reportedly several hundred expanded graft clones. It was surviving recipient T cells and thymic progenitors that gave some patients high TCRbeta diversity at day 60.

The TCR sequence derives from a child between 2 and 9 years old with inherited bone marrow failure, due to receive a stem cell transplant. The sequenced sample was PBMCs, obtained before TCRalphabeta/CD19-depleted stem cell transplant. V gene TRBV6-5 combines with J gene TRBJ2-6, with D maybe TRBD1 (5 bases). The CDR3 loop is CASSYSGHPSGANVLTF. CDR3 in DNA: TGTGCCAGCAGTTACTCTGGACACCCCTCTGGGGCCAACGTCCTGACTTTC.